A selection of T cell receptor beta chains follows, all from one sample in a study of T cells in Graves' hyperthyroidism and ophthalmopathy. One entry per CDR3 protein, called by TCRdb with MiXCR from the multiplex PCR reads. The top ten hold around 7.7% of the sample, which has 550,000 to 800,000 distinct CDR3 sequences, about a sixth seen once. What was sequenced was blood. All receptors derive from a man between 18 and 29 years old with Graves' hyperthyroidism. Both conserved end residues are part of each CDR3. The D gene is left open where the match is weak. Size tells how often a clone was seen (once, few, many) or the class of an expanded clone, and some rows leave it out.

few,TRBD1,TRBJ1-6,TRBV19,CASSIVVTGGSPLHF,TGTGCCAGTAGTATAGTGGTGACAGGGGGTTCACCCCTCCACTTT
NA,TRBD1,TRBJ2-5,TRBV7-3,CASSSTGGTPETQYF,TGTGCCAGCAGCTCGACAGGGGGCACCCCAGAGACCCAGTACTTC
NA,NA,TRBJ2-2,TRBV9,CASSVVASVNTGELFF,TGTGCCAGCAGCGTAGTCGCTAGCGTGAACACCGGGGAGCTGTTTTTT
many,NA,TRBJ1-1,TRBV12-3/TRBV12-4,CASSLTVGTEAFF,TGTGCCAGCAGTTTGACTGTGGGCACTGAAGCTTTCTTT
NA,TRBD1,TRBJ1-6,TRBV20-1,CSAIEQGAHNSPLHF,TGCAGTGCCATAGAACAGGGGGCTCATAATTCACCCCTCCACTTT
many,TRBD2,TRBJ2-7,TRBV27,CASSLSAGGRYEQYF,TGTGCCAGCAGTTTATCGGCGGGAGGTCGCTACGAGCAGTACTTC
few,TRBD1,TRBJ2-2,TRBV27,CASSLSYQGATGELFF,TGTGCCAGCAGTTTATCGTATCAGGGGGCAACCGGGGAGCTGTTTTTT
many,NA,TRBJ2-7,TRBV18,CASSPPLSSYEQYF,TGTGCCAGCTCACCACCTCTTAGCTCCTACGAGCAGTACTTC
few,NA,TRBJ2-7,TRBV14,CASSQLGAFYEQYF,TGTGCCAGCAGCCAACTGGGGGCTTTTTACGAGCAGTACTTC
few,TRBD1,TRBJ1-2,TRBV7-3,CASSKGQGASGYTF,TGTGCCAGCAGCAAGGGACAGGGGGCGAGTGGCTACACCTTC
many,NA,TRBJ2-7,TRBV7-2,CASSFFTGPSYEQYF,TGTGCCAGCAGCTTCTTTACCGGGCCATCCTACGAGCAGTACTTC
many,NA,TRBJ2-3,TRBV27,CASRVPFTDTQYF,TGTGCCAGCAGGGTTCCGTTTACAGATACGCAGTATTTT
NA,TRBD1,TRBJ2-3,TRBV7-6,CASSTLDRGGTDTQYF,TGTGCCAGCAGCACCCTGGACAGGGGCGGCACAGATACGCAGTATTTT
NA,NA,TRBJ2-5,TRBV19,CASSSLGDPNPYF,TGTGCCAGTAGTTCCTTAGGGGACCCCAACCCGTACTTC
NA,TRBD1,TRBJ2-7,TRBV20-1,CSASRGPTYEQYF,TGCAGTGCCTCAAGGGGGCCTACCTACGAGCAGTACTTC
NA,NA,TRBJ1-2,TRBV27,CASSLSFSRATTAHTF,TGTGCCAGCAGTTTATCATTCTCCAGGGCCACGACAGCTCACACCTTC
few,NA,TRBJ1-2,TRBV5-1,CASSLSGLTDGYTF,TGCGCCAGCAGCTTATCTGGCCTTACAGATGGCTACACCTTC
many,NA,TRBJ2-7,TRBV28,CASIGLSSDPYEQYF,TGTGCCAGCATTGGTCTCTCCAGCGATCCCTACGAGCAGTACTTC
many,TRBD1,TRBJ1-5,TRBV7-2,CASSLDRAQPQHF,TGTGCCAGCAGTCTGGACAGGGCACAGCCCCAGCATTTT
few,NA,TRBJ1-1,TRBV30,CAWSLGGHQNTEAFF,TGTGCCTGGAGTCTTGGCGGACACCAGAACACTGAAGCTTTCTTT
many,NA,TRBJ2-7,TRBV20-1,CSVSSSYEQYF,TGCAGTGTGAGCTCCTCCTACGAGCAGTACTTC
once,NA,TRBJ2-7,TRBV4-1,CASSQGGHARLEQYF,TGCGCCAGCAGCCAGGGTGGACATGCCCGTTTGGAGCAGTACTTC
many,NA,TRBJ2-3,TRBV7-2,CASSRDFADTQYF,TGTGCCAGCAGCAGGGATTTCGCAGATACGCAGTATTTT
few,TRBD2,TRBJ2-7,TRBV20-1,CSALTASGNYEQYF,TGCAGTGCTTTAACTGCTAGCGGGAATTACGAGCAGTACTTC
many,TRBD2,TRBJ2-1,TRBV29-1,CSVEGLRGLAYNEQFF,TGCAGCGTTGAAGGGCTCCGAGGACTAGCTTATAATGAGCAGTTCTTC
many,NA,TRBJ2-1,TRBV18,CASSPGWTPNEQFF,TGTGCCAGCTCACCGGGCTGGACGCCTAATGAGCAGTTCTTC
few,NA,TRBJ2-6,TRBV20-1,CSARDQEGTDSGANVLTF,TGCAGTGCTAGGGACCAGGAGGGCACAGACTCTGGGGCCAACGTCCTGACTTTC
NA,NA,TRBJ1-3,TRBV2,CASTLDSSGNTIYF,TGTGCCAGCACCTTGGACAGCTCTGGAAACACCATATATTTT
many,NA,TRBJ2-7,TRBV28,CASRKTESPHEQYF,TGTGCCAGCAGAAAGACAGAGTCTCCGCACGAGCAGTACTTC
NA,NA,TRBJ2-5,TRBV28,CATYSRETQYF,TGTGCCACATACAGTCGAGAGACCCAGTACTTC
NA,TRBD1,TRBJ2-3,TRBV20-1,CSASYGQGNTGTQYF,TGCAGTGCTAGCTACGGACAGGGAAATACAGGTACGCAGTATTTT
few,TRBD2,TRBJ2-3,TRBV4-1,CASSLRERQSTDTQYF,TGCGCCAGCAGCCTGCGGGAGCGCCAAAGCACAGATACGCAGTATTTT
many,TRBD1,TRBJ1-6,TRBV28,CASSLNRGRSPLHF,TGTGCCAGCAGTTTGAACAGGGGGCGCTCACCCCTCCACTTT
many,NA,TRBJ2-7,TRBV11-3,CASSIGAATYEQYF,TGTGCCAGCAGCATCGGGGCTGCCACCTACGAGCAGTACTTC
few,NA,TRBJ1-3,TRBV29-1,CSVGTDWGPGNTIYF,TGCAGCGTTGGGACCGACTGGGGACCTGGAAACACCATATATTTT
many,NA,TRBJ2-3,TRBV20-1,CSARASGLSTDTQYF,TGCAGTGCTAGAGCGTCGGGGCTGAGCACAGATACGCAGTATTTT
NA,TRBD1,TRBJ1-2,TRBV5-1,CASSFGTGGNYGYTF,TGCGCCAGCAGCTTTGGGACAGGGGGCAACTATGGCTACACCTTC
few,NA,TRBJ1-6,TRBV27,CASSLKFNSPLHF,TGTGCCAGCAGTTTAAAGTTCAATTCACCCCTCCACTTT
NA,TRBD2,TRBJ2-1,TRBV18,CASSPRGLAGGYNEQFF,TGTGCCAGCTCACCCCGGGGACTAGCGGGAGGTTACAATGAGCAGTTCTTC
many,NA,TRBJ2-5,TRBV24-1,CATAIDSQETQYF,TGTGCCACCGCCATCGACAGTCAAGAGACCCAGTACTTC
few,TRBD2,TRBJ2-3,TRBV6-1,CASSATSASETQYF,TGTGCCAGCAGTGCGACTAGCGCCTCCGAAACGCAGTATTTT
NA,NA,TRBJ1-1,TRBV14,CASSGRINTEAFF,TGTGCCAGCAGCGGCAGGATAAACACTGAAGCTTTCTTT
few,NA,TRBJ1-5,TRBV4-3,CASSLTMASQPQHF,TGCGCCAGCAGCCTCACAATGGCTAGTCAGCCCCAGCATTTT
NA,NA,TRBJ2-2,TRBV24-1,CATSGRGQMNTGELFF,TGTGCCACCAGTGGCCGGGGGCAGATGAACACCGGGGAGCTGTTTTTT
NA,NA,TRBJ1-2,TRBV19,CASTRTFRSGYTF,TGTGCCAGTACCCGGACCTTCCGGTCTGGCTACACCTTC
NA,TRBD2,TRBJ2-5,TRBV7-9,CASTRTSGSGETQYF,TGTGCCAGCACCCGGACTAGCGGGAGCGGAGAGACCCAGTACTTC
NA,TRBD2,TRBJ2-7,TRBV20-1,CSATKTSGASSYEQYF,TGCAGTGCAACAAAGACTAGCGGAGCAAGCTCCTACGAGCAGTACTTC
many,NA,TRBJ2-5,TRBV11-2,CASSFGTVQETQYF,TGTGCCAGCAGCTTTGGGACGGTACAAGAGACCCAGTACTTC
many,NA,TRBJ2-2,TRBV3-1,CASSQEESNTGELFF,TGTGCCAGCAGCCAAGAAGAGTCTAACACCGGGGAGCTGTTTTTT
few,NA,TRBJ2-2,TRBV7-8,CASSLSRALNTGELFF,TGTGCCAGCAGCTTAAGTCGGGCCCTGAACACCGGGGAGCTGTTTTTT